The 4 T cell receptor beta chains reported below all come from one sample, sequenced in a study of radiotherapy plus CTLA-4 blockade in lung cancer. Clones were sequenced by immunoSEQ multiplex PCR, and TCRdb holds only the in-frame ones, with some missing. In the table there are about 59,000 clones, about 72% of which are singletons. Here the sequenced sample was peripheral blood, taken from a patient treated with radiotherapy plus ipilimumab. The receptors originated from a human donor with non-small cell lung cancer whose response to radiotherapy plus ipilimumab could not be evaluated.

The rearrangement joins TRBV28 to TRBJ2-1, with 12 nucleotides matching TRBD2. CDR1 and CDR2 from the germline V gene are MDHEN and SYDVKM. This CDR3 comprises 17 residues. V lost 4 bases to trimming and J lost 3 bases; unmatched junction nucleotides: 7. The CDR3 protein is CASSSMTSGGLYNEQFF. The CDR3, as DNA: TGTGCCAGCAGTTCTATGACTAGCGGGGGACTCTACAATGAGCAGTTCTTC.

The chain carries TRBV20-1 and TRBJ1-1; D uncertain. The CDR3 has 10 residues. Germline CDR1 DFQATT, CDR2 SNEGSKA (reference sequence). Trimming took off 5 bases at V and 7 bases at J, with 8 bases between the two ends. For the CDR3, the DNA is TGCAGTGCTGAGGCGCATGAAGCTTTCTTT. Encoded protein: CSAEAHEAFF.

As concerns this clone: One end of the junction does not line up with germline, which may come from a read error. The rearrangement links TRBV2 to TRBJ2-3; 12 nucleotides agree with TRBD2. Looked up from germline, CDR1 is SNHLY and CDR2 is FYNNEI. The length of the CDR3 is 10 residues. The CDR3 DNA reads as TGTGCCAGCAGGGGGACTAGCGGGTTCTTT. Encoded protein: CASRGTSGFF. Complete variable domain (other parts from reference TRBV2 and TRBJ2-3): EPEVTQTPSHQVTQMGQEVILRCVPISNHLYFYWYRQILGQKVEFLVSFYNNEISEKSEIFDDQFSVERPDGSNFTLKIRSTKLEDSAMYFCASRGTSGFFGPGTRLTVL.

This clone has more than one count but fewer than ten. The chain recombines TRBV7-2 with TRBJ1-5; D may be TRBD1 (5 bases). V shed 5 bases and J shed 5 bases, with 13 bases lying between them. There are 14 residues in the CDR3. The germline gives CDR1 SGHTA, CDR2 FQGNSA. CDR3 DNA: TGTGCCAGCAGCCTCCAATGGGGGGATCAGCCCCAGCATTTT. It specifies CASSLQWGDQPQHF.